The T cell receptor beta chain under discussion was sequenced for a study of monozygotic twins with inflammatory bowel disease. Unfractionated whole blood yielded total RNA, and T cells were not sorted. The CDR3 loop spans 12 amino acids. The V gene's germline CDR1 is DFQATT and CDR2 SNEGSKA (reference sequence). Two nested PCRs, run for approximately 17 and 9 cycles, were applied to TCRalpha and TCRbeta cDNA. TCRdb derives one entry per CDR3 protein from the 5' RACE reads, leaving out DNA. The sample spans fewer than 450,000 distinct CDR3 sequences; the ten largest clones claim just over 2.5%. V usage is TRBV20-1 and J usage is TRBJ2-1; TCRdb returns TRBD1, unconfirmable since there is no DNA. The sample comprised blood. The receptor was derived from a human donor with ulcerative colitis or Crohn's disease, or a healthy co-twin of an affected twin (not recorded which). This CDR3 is CSAMLRGHEQFF.